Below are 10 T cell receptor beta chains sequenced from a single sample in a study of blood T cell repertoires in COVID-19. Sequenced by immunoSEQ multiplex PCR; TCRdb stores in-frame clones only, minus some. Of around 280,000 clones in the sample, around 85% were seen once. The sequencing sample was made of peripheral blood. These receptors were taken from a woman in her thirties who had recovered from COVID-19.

CDR3 sequence (DNA): TGTGCCAGTAGTATGGGGCAGTATGGCTACACCTTC. This encodes CASSMGQYGYTF. This chain uses TRBV19 with TRBJ1-2; D is perhaps TRBD1 (5 bases). The CDR3 is made up of 12 amino acids. Trimming cost V 3 bases and J 5 bases, with 7 bases left between them. CDR1 LNHDA and CDR2 SQIVND come from the germline V gene (reference sequence).

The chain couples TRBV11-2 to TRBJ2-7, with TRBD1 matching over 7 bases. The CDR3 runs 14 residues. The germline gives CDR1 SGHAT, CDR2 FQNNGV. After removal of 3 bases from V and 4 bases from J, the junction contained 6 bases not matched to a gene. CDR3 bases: TGTGCCAGCAGCTTGCGACAGGGTACGTACGAGCAGTACTTC. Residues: CASSLRQGTYEQYF.

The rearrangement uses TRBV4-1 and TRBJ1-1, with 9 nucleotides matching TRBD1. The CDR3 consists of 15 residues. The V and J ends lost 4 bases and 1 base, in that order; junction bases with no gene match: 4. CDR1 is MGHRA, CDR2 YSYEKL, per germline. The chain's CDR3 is CASSPRQGENTEAFF. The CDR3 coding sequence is TGCGCCAGCAGCCCCCGACAGGGGGAGAACACTGAAGCTTTCTTT.

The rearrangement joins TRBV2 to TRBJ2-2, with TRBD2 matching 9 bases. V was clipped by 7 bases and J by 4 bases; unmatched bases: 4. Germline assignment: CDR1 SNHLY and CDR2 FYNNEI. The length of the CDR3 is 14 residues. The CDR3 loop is CASTSGAITGELFF. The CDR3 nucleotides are TGTGCCAGCACTAGCGGGGCCATCACCGGGGAGCTGTTTTTT.

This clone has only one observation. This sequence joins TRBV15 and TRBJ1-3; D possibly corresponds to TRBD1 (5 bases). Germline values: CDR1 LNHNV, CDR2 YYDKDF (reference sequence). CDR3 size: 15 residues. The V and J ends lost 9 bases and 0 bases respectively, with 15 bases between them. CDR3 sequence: CATGRTLGSGNTIYF. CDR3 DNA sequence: TGTGCCACGGGAAGGACACTGGGCTCTGGAAACACCATATATTTT.

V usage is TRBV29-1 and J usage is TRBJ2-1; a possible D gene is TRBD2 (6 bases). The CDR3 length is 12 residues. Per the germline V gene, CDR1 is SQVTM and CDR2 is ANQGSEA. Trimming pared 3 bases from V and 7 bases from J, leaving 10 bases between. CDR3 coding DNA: TGCAGCGTTGATGGTGGGGGGAATGAGCAGTTCTTC. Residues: CSVDGGGNEQFF.

Here the CDR3 DNA reads TGTGCTAGTGGTTTGGTTCTTGGCCGACAGGGTATGAACACTGAAGCTTTCTTT. The encoded protein is CASGLVLGRQGMNTEAFF. J is TRBJ1-1 and V is TRBV12-5; TRBD1 matches at 7 bases. This CDR3 has 18 residues. CDR1 and CDR2 from the germline V gene are LGHNT and FRNRAP. With V trimmed by 0 bases and J by 0 bases, 10 bases remained unmatched.

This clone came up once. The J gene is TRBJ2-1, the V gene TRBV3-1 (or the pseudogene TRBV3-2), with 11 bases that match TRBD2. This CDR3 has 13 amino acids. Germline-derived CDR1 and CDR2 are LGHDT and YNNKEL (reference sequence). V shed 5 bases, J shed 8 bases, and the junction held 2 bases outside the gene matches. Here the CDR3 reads CASSTLAGDEQFF. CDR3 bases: TGTGCCAGCAGCACACTAGCGGGGGATGAGCAGTTCTTC.

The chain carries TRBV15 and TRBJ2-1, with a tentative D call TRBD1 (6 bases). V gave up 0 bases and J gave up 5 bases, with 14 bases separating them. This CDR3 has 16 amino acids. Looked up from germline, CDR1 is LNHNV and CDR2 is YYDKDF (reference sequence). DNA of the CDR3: TGTGCCACCAGCAGAGATTCAGGACAGCCAGACAATGAGCAGTTCTTC. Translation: CATSRDSGQPDNEQFF. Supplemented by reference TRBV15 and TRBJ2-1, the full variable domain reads DAMVIQNPRYQVTQFGKPVTLSCSQTLNHNVMYWYQQKSSQAPKLLFHYYDKDFNNEADTPDNFQSRRPNTSFCFLDIRSPGLGDTAMYLCATSRDSGQPDNEQFFGPGTRLTVL.

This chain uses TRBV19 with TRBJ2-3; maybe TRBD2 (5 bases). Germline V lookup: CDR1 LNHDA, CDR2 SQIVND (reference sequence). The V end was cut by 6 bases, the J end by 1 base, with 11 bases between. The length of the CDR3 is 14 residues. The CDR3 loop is CASRYSEGTDTQYF. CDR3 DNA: TGTGCCAGTAGATACTCGGAGGGCACAGATACGCAGTATTTT.